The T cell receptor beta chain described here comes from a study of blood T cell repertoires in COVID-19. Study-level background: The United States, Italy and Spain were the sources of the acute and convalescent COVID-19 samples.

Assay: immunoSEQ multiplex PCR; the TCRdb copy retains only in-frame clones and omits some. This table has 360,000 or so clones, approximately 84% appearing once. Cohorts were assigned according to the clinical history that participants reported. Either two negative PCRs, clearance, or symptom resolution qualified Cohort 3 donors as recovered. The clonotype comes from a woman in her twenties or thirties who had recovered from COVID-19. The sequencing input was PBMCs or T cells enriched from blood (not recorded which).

CDR3 residues: CASSLGTGLREGYTF. Written as DNA, the CDR3 is TGTGCCAGCAGCTTAGGGACAGGGCTCAGGGAAGGCTACACCTTC. V and J are TRBV5-4 and TRBJ1-2, with 9 bases lining up with TRBD1. CDR1 and CDR2 (germline): SGHNT, YYREEE (reference sequence). The trim removed 2 bases at V and 8 bases at J, leaving 10 bases unmatched. The CDR3 is made up of 15 amino acids.